The present TCR beta chain was sequenced within a study of blood T cell repertoires in COVID-19. Whole-study context: Sites across the United States, Italy and Spain contributed samples from acute and convalescent COVID-19.

This table comes from immunoSEQ multiplex PCR, and its TCRdb copy is limited to in-frame clones, with some not included. The sample consists of around 100,000 clones, more than 75% of them appearing once. CDR1 MNHEY and CDR2 SVGAGI come from the germline V gene. The CDR3 sequence is 15 residues long. V was pared by 5 bases and J by 5 bases, with 8 bases of the junction left unmatched. This sequence was found in a human donor in a cohort sampled during active COVID-19. The gene calls are TRBV6-5 and TRBJ1-5; 8 nucleotides match TRBD1. The material sequenced was peripheral blood. The DNA of the CDR3 is TGTGCCAGCAGTAGGACAGGGCTAGGGTATCAGCCCCAGCATTTT. It specifies CASSRTGLGYQPQHF.